Listed here are 10 T cell receptor beta chains from one sample, sequenced in a study of blood T cell repertoires in COVID-19. The table came from immunoSEQ multiplex PCR; TCRdb's copy has only in-frame clones and leaves some out. Altogether approximately 300,000 clones are present, around four fifths being singletons, with the ten largest covering around 4%. Material: peripheral blood. The receptor source for this set is a woman in her forties or fifties with active or convalescent COVID-19.

The chain joins TRBV19 to TRBJ2-7; 7 positions match TRBD1. The CDR3 consists of 15 residues. Germline loops: CDR1 LNHDA, CDR2 SQIVND (reference sequence). V lost 5 bases to trimming and J lost 2 bases; unmatched junction nucleotides: 9. CDR3 sequence reads: CASSFRQGMAYEQYF. CDR3 nucleotide sequence: TGTGCCAGTAGTTTCCGACAGGGAATGGCCTACGAGCAGTACTTC. Filled out from reference TRBV19 and TRBJ2-7, the complete variable domain reads DGGITQSPKYLFRKEGQNVTLSCEQNLNHDAMYWYRQDPGQGLRLIYYSQIVNDFQKGDIAEGYSVSREKKESFPLTVTSAQKNPTAFYLCASSFRQGMAYEQYFGPGTRLTVT.

This rearrangement joins TRBV30 to TRBJ1-2; 8 nucleotides match TRBD1. The ends lost 3 bases at V and 7 bases at J; junction bases unmatched: 7. CDR1 is GTSNPN, CDR2 SVGIG, per germline (reference sequence). The CDR3 contains 13 residues. This CDR3 reads CAWRTGTGFGYTF. CDR3 nucleotides: TGTGCCTGGAGGACCGGGACAGGTTTTGGCTACACCTTC.

This sequence joins TRBV7-9 and TRBJ2-1; D call uncertain. V was shortened by 3 bases and J by 9 bases, with 15 bases between the two germline ends. CDR1 and CDR2 from the germline V gene are SEHNR and FQNEAQ (reference sequence). The CDR3 loop spans 14 amino acids. CDR3 in amino acids: CASSFSVTPFEQFF. For the CDR3, the DNA is TGTGCCAGCAGCTTTTCGGTGACTCCTTTTGAGCAGTTCTTC.

The chain combines TRBV1 with TRBJ1-3; no DNA check was done on the table's D call, TRBD1. TRBV1 is flagged as a pseudogene. The CDR3 extends over 17 amino acids. CDR3 DNA sequence: TGCACCAGCAGCCCATGCTCAACAATTCTTTCTGGAAACACCATATATTTT. It translates to CTSSPCSTILSGNTIYF.

The rearrangement links TRBV11-2 to TRBJ1-1; D unresolved. Germline CDR1 SGHAT, CDR2 FQNNGV. V shed 4 bases and J shed 0 bases, with 15 bases lying between them. The CDR3 extends over 16 amino acids. CDR3 in amino acids: CASSSTPPPMNTEAFF. In nucleotides, the CDR3 is TGTGCCAGCAGCTCAACTCCGCCCCCGATGAACACTGAAGCTTTCTTT.

The CDR3 bases are TGTGCCAGCAGCACAGATGGCTACACCTTC. It translates to CASSTDGYTF. The chain joins TRBV7-9 to TRBJ1-2; D ambiguous. The CDR3 extends over 10 amino acids. Germline loops: CDR1 SEHNR, CDR2 FQNEAQ (reference sequence). V was trimmed by 5 bases and J by 6 bases, leaving 4 bases between them. Filled out from reference TRBV7-9 and TRBJ1-2, the complete variable domain reads DTGVSQNPRHKITKRGQNVTFRCDPISEHNRLYWYRQTLGQGPEFLTYFQNEAQLEKSRLLSDRFSAERPKGSFSTLEIQRTEQGDSAMYLCASSTDGYTFGSGTRLTVV.

The chain couples TRBV19 to TRBJ1-2, with 7 bases fitting TRBD1. Germline V lookup: CDR1 LNHDA, CDR2 SQIVND (reference sequence). V lost 7 bases, J lost 4 bases, and 6 bases stayed unmatched. The CDR3 covers 13 residues. CDR3 coding DNA: TGTGCCAGTAAACGACAGGGACTCTATGGCTACACCTTC. It encodes CASKRQGLYGYTF.

This chain uses TRBV7-6 with TRBJ2-1, with 10 bases fitting TRBD2. Losses at the gene ends were 2 bases for V and 4 bases for J; bases not matched to a gene: 5. The germline CDR1 and CDR2 sequences are SGHVS and FNYEAQ. The CDR3 contains 16 residues. The CDR3 loop is CASSLTTSGAYNEQFF. The CDR3 DNA reads TGTGCCAGCAGCTTAACAACTAGCGGGGCTTACAATGAGCAGTTCTTC.

The chain is built from TRBV2 and TRBJ2-2; D unresolved. The CDR3 totals 14 residues. Germline V CDR1 and CDR2: SNHLY, FYNNEI. V lost 7 bases, J lost 6 bases, and 15 bases lay in between. CDR3 protein: CASILGPPAGELFF. The CDR3 DNA reads TGTGCCAGCATCCTAGGCCCCCCGGCCGGGGAGCTGTTTTTT.

The chain has TRBV2 and TRBJ2-1; the match to TRBD2 covers 9 bases. The CDR3 sequence is 11 residues long. Trimming took 4 bases from V and 15 from J; bases not matched to a gene: 4. In germline, CDR1 is SNHLY, CDR2 FYNNEI. CDR3 in amino acids: CASSARLAAFF. The CDR3 DNA is TGTGCCAGCAGTGCTAGACTAGCGGCGTTCTTC.